This TCR beta chain was obtained from a study of T cell repertoires in aging, cancer and after chemotherapy. Study-wide results and caveats: In each cancer cohort, median generation probability increased across chemotherapy, suggesting thymic output rebounded. In healthy donors, age-related TCR diversity loss mainly reflected lost richness. Compared with age-matched healthy donors, untreated hematological or solid cancer patients showed higher blood TCR clonality.

To note about this clonotype: Its target is not known.

TCR beta rearrangements were amplified from peripheral blood genomic DNA. Multiplex touch-down PCR with TRB-A/B primers amplified rearranged V-D-J TRB sequences. TCRdb reprocessed the multiplex PCR reads with MiXCR, giving one entry per CDR3 protein. The table includes about 6,000 distinct CDR3 sequences, about 38% detected once. Trimming took 6 bases from V and 3 from J, leaving 18 bases between them. The length of the CDR3 is 15 residues. Germline-derived CDR1 and CDR2 are KGHSH and LQKENI. The sample taken for sequencing was blood. This sequence was found in a human donor with a blood cancer. The chain combines TRBV18 with TRBJ2-7; D perhaps matches TRBD1 (6 bases). Here the CDR3 reads CASSLRGRNDYEQYF. The CDR3 DNA reads as TGTGCCAGCTCCCTAAGGGGGAGAAATGACTACGAGCAGTACTTC.